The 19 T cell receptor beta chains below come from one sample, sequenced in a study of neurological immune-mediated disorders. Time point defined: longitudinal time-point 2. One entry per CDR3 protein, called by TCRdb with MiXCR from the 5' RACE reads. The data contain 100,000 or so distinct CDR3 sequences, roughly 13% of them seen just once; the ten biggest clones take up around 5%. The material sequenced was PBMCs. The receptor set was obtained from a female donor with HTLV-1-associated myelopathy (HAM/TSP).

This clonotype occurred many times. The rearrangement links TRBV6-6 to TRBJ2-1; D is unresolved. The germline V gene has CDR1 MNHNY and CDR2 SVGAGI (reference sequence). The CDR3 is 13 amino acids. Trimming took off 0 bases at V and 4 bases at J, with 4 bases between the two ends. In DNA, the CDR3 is TGTGCCAGCAGTTACTCGCAGTACAATGAGCAGTTCTTC. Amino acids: CASSYSQYNEQFF.

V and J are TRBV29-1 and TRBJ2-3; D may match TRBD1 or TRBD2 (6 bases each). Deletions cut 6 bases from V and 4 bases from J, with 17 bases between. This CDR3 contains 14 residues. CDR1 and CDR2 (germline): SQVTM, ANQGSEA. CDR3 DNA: TGCAGCGTCCCCAAAGGGGGGCTGGCAGATACGCAGTATTTT. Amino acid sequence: CSVPKGGLADTQYF.

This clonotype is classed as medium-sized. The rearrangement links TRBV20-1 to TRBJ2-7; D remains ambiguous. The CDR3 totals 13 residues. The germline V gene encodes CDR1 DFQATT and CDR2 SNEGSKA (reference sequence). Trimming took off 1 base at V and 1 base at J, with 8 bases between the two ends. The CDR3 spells CSARAGPSYEQYF. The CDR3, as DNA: TGCAGTGCTAGAGCCGGGCCATCCTACGAGCAGTACTTC.

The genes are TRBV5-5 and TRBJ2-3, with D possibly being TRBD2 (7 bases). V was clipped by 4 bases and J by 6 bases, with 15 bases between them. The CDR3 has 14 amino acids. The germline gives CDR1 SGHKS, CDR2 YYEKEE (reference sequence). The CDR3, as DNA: TGTGCCAGCAGCAAAAACCGGGGGGCTGATACGCAGTATTTT. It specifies CASSKNRGADTQYF.

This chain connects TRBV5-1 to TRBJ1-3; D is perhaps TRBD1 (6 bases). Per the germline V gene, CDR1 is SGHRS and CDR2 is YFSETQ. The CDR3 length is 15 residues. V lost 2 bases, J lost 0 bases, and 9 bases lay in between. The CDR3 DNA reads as TGCGCCAGCAGCTTCGGACAGAGCTCTGGAAACACCATATATTTT. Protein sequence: CASSFGQSSGNTIYF. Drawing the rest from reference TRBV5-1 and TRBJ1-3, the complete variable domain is KAGVTQTPRYLIKTRGQQVTLSCSPISGHRSVSWYQQTPGQGLQFLFEYFSETQRNKGNFPGRFSGRQFSNSRSEMNVSTLELGDSALYLCASSFGQSSGNTIYFGEGSWLTVV.

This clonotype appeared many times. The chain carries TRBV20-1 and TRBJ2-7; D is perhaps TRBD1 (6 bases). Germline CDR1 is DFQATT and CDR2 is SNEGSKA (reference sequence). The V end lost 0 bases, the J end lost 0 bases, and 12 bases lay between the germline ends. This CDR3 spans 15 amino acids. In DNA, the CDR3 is TGCAGTGCTAGAGATTATGGGGGCAGCTCCTACGAGCAGTACTTC. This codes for CSARDYGGSSYEQYF.

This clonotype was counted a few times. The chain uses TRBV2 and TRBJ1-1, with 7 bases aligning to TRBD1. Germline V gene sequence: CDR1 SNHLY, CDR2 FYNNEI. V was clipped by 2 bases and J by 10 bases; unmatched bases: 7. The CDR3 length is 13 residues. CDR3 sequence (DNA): TGTGCCAGCAGTGAACGGGACAGCCGGGCAGCTTTCTTT. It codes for CASSERDSRAAFF.

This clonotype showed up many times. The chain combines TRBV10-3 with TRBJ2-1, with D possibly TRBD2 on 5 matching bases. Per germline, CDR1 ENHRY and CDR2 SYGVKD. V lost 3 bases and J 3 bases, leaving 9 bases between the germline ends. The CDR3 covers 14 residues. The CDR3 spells CAISERGNYNEQFF. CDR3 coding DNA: TGTGCCATCAGTGAACGGGGAAACTACAATGAGCAGTTCTTC.

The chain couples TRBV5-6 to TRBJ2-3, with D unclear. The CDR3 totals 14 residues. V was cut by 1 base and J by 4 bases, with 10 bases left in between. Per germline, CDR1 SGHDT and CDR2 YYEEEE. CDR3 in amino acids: CASSLKTRADTQYF. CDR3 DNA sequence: TGTGCCAGCAGCTTGAAGACGCGTGCAGATACGCAGTATTTT.

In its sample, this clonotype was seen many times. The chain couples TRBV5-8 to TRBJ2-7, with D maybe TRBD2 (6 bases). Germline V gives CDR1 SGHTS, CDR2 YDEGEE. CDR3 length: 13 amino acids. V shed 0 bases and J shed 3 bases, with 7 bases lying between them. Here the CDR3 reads CASSLGDFYEQYF. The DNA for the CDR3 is TGTGCCAGCAGCTTGGGGGACTTCTACGAGCAGTACTTC. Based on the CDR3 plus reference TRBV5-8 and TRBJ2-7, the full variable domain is EAGVTQSPTHLIKTRGQQATLRCSPISGHTSVYWYQQALGLGLQFLLWYDEGEERNRGNFPPRFSGRQFPNYSSELNVNALELEDSALYLCASSLGDFYEQYFGPGTRLTVT.

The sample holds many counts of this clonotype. The CDR3, as DNA: TGCGCCAGCAGCCAGGGGTGGAACACTGAAGCTTTCTTT. Translated, it gives CASSQGWNTEAFF. V usage is TRBV5-1 and J usage is TRBJ1-1; D might be TRBD1 (6 bases). The CDR3 is 13 residues long. Per the germline V gene, CDR1 is SGHRS and CDR2 is YFSETQ. V was clipped by 4 bases and J by 1 base, with 8 bases between them.

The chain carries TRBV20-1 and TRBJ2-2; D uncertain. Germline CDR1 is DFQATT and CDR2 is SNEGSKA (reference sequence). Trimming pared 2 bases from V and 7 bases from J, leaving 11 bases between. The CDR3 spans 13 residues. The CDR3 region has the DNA TGCAGTGCTAGAAGGTTTGGGTTCGGGGAGCTGTTTTTT. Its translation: CSARRFGFGELFF.

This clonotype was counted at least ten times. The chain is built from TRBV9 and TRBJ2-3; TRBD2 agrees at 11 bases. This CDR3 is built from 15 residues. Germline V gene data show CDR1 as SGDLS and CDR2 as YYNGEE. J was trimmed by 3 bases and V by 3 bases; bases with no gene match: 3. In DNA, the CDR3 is TGTGCCAGCAGCGCTAGCGGGGGGTTTACAGATACGCAGTATTTT. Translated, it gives CASSASGGFTDTQYF. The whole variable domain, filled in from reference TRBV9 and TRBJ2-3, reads DSGVTQTPKHLITATGQRVTLRCSPRSGDLSVYWYQQSLDQGLQFLIQYYNGEERAKGNILERFSAQQFPDLHSELNLSSLELGDSALYFCASSASGGFTDTQYFGPGTRLTVL.

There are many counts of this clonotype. The CDR3 region is CASSFGGGGPYNEQFF. CDR3 nucleotides: TGTGCCAGCAGCTTCGGGGGGGGGGGCCCCTACAATGAGCAGTTCTTC. The rearrangement joins TRBV11-3 to TRBJ2-1; TRBD2 aligns across 8 bases. V was pared by 3 bases and J by 2 bases, with 6 bases of the junction left unmatched. CDR3 length: 16 amino acids. Germline V gene lookup returns CDR1 SGHNT and CDR2 YENEEA.

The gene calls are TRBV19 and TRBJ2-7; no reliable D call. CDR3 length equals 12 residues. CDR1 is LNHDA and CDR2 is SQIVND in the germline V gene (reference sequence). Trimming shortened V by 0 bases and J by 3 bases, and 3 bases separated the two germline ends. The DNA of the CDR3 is TGTGCCAGTAGTATAGATGGCTACGAGCAGTACTTC. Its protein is CASSIDGYEQYF.

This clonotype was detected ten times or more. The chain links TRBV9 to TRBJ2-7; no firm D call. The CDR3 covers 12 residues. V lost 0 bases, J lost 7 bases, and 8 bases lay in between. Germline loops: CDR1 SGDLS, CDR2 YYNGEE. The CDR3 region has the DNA TGTGCCAGCAGCGTAGTAGGCGGTGAGCAGTACTTC. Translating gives CASSVVGGEQYF.

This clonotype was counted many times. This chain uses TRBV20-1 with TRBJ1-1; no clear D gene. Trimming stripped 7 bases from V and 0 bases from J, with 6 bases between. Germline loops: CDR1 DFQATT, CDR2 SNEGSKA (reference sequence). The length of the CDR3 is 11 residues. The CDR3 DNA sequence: TGCAGTGTTTCGGTGAACACTGAAGCTTTCTTT. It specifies CSVSVNTEAFF.

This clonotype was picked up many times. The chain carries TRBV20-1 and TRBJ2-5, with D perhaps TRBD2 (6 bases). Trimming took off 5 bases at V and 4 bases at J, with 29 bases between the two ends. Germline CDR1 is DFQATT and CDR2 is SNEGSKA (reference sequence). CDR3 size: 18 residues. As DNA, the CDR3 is TGCAGTGCTGCCCCCTTCGGTGGAGGGGCGAGGATACGAGAGACCCAGTACTTC. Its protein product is CSAAPFGGGARIRETQYF.

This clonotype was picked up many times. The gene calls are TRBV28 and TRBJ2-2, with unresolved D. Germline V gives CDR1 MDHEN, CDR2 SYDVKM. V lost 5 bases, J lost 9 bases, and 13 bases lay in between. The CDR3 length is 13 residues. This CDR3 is CASSPLTTRELFF. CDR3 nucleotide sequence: TGTGCCAGCAGTCCCCTTACCACGAGGGAGCTGTTTTTT. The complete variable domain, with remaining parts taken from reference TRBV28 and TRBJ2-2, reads DVKVTQSSRYLVKRTGEKVFLECVQDMDHENMFWYRQDPGLGLRLIYFSYDVKMKEKGDIPEGYSVSREKKERFSLILESASTNQTSMYLCASSPLTTRELFFGEGSRLTVL.